Following are 10 T cell receptor beta chains from one sample sequenced in a study of cytomegalovirus exposure and HLA in healthy donors. Profiled with immunoSEQ multiplex PCR; TCRdb holds only in-frame clones, not every one. The table shows around 90,000 clones, with more than 70% occurring only once. Sequencing input: PBMCs. Source of these receptors: a woman aged 18-35 years in good health and CMV-seropositive.

The V and J genes are TRBV19 and TRBJ2-5; 12 nucleotides match TRBD2. Germline loops: CDR1 LNHDA, CDR2 SQIVND (reference sequence). J gave up 0 bases and V 4 bases, and 6 bases lay outside the gene matches. The CDR3 has 17 amino acids. CDR3 protein: CASSNPGLAGHQETQYF. The CDR3 DNA sequence: TGTGCCAGTAGTAACCCCGGACTAGCGGGGCACCAAGAGACCCAGTACTTC.

The genes are TRBV6-1 and TRBJ2-2, with TRBD1 matching over 11 bases. The CDR3 totals 19 residues. CDR1 and CDR2 (germline): MNHNS, SASEGT. V lost 4 bases, J lost 0 bases, and 10 bases stayed unmatched. CDR3 DNA: TGTGCCAGCAGTGGGTCCCGGGACAGGGGGTTATCGAACACCGGGGAGCTGTTTTTT. It translates to CASSGSRDRGLSNTGELFF.

The V gene is TRBV6-5, the J gene TRBJ2-7; 8 bases are a match to TRBD2. This CDR3 is 15 amino acids long. Germline V gene data show CDR1 as MNHEY and CDR2 as SVGAGI. V trimming: 3 bases; J trimming: 3 bases; junction bases outside the gene matches: 7. CDR3 nucleotides: TGTGCCAGCAGTTATTTAGCGGGGCCCCTCTACGAGCAGTACTTC. Protein product: CASSYLAGPLYEQYF.

This clone was recorded only once. The chain combines TRBV9 with TRBJ2-3, with D uncertain. The V gene's germline CDR1 is SGDLS and CDR2 YYNGEE. The V end lost 0 bases, the J end lost 3 bases, and 11 bases lay between the germline ends. The CDR3 consists of 15 residues. The CDR3 sequence is CASSVVGSLTDTQYF. As DNA, the CDR3 is TGTGCCAGCAGCGTAGTTGGCAGTTTAACAGATACGCAGTATTTT.

This clone was seen once. The J gene is TRBJ2-7, the V gene TRBV6-1; D uncertain. Germline V lookup: CDR1 MNHNS, CDR2 SASEGT. The CDR3 is 15 residues long. Trimming cost V 4 bases and J 0 bases, with 13 bases left between them. The CDR3: CASSGGQFSSYEQYF. The CDR3 DNA reads as TGTGCCAGCAGTGGCGGCCAGTTCAGCTCCTACGAGCAGTACTTC.

This rearrangement joins TRBV7-9 to TRBJ1-2, with 10 bases matching TRBD1. From germline, CDR1 is SEHNR and CDR2 FQNEAQ (reference sequence). This CDR3 is built from 17 residues. Unmatched junction bases numbered 13, after V lost 5 bases and J lost 4 bases. In DNA, the CDR3 is TGTGCCAGCAGCCTAGGGACAGGGGCCAAGGGGCTCTATGGCTACACCTTC. Protein product: CASSLGTGAKGLYGYTF.

The rearrangement links TRBV5-4 to TRBJ2-3; 10 bases are a match to TRBD1. After removal of 4 bases from V and 3 bases from J, the junction contained 5 bases not matched to a gene. The germline gives CDR1 SGHNT, CDR2 YYREEE (reference sequence). This CDR3 contains 15 residues. DNA for the CDR3: TGTGCCAGCAGCCAGGGACAGGGGCGAACAGATACGCAGTATTTT. Its protein is CASSQGQGRTDTQYF.

A single count supports this clone. The chain uses TRBV11-1 and TRBJ2-3; TRBD2 matches 13 bases. The CDR3 runs 19 residues. The V gene's germline CDR1 is SGHAT and CDR2 FQDESV (reference sequence). Germline trimming cut 5 bases from V and 3 bases from J; bases unmatched to any gene: 14. Here the CDR3 reads CASSAQSTSGGALTDTQYF. The CDR3 DNA follows: TGTGCCAGCAGCGCCCAGAGTACTAGCGGGGGGGCCTTAACAGATACGCAGTATTTT.

V is TRBV29-1 and J is TRBJ2-5; a weak D match, TRBD2 (6 bases). Trimming removed 6 bases from V and 5 bases from J, with 19 bases in between. The CDR3 spans 14 residues. From germline, CDR1 is SQVTM and CDR2 ANQGSEA. CDR3 residues: CSVDPTGLLETQYF. The CDR3 nucleotides read TGCAGCGTGGACCCTACGGGACTCTTGGAGACCCAGTACTTC.

The J gene is TRBJ1-1, the V gene TRBV7-9; tentatively, D is TRBD1 (6 bases). V was clipped by 5 bases and J by 1 base, with 11 bases between them. The CDR3 totals 14 residues. Germline V gives CDR1 SEHNR, CDR2 FQNEAQ (reference sequence). The CDR3 region has the DNA TGTGCCAGCAGCCGGGACACTCAGAACACTGAAGCTTTCTTT. Amino acid sequence: CASSRDTQNTEAFF.